Below are 10 T cell receptor beta chains sequenced from a single sample in a study of vaccination and CD4 T cells after COVID-19 (dated by TCRdb to 2022 to 2024). To prepare the library, PCR was applied. The sample was run on an Illumina iSeq 100. DNA from cultured CD4+ T cells was subjected to TCR sequencing with the Oncomine TCR Beta short-read assay at the Johns Hopkins FTIC core. TCRdb took the public reads, trimmed them with fastp at Q25, ran MiXCR for clone calling and kept in-frame beta chains. Under each unique CDR3 protein, matching rows form one entry showing the most common genes and DNA. The sample data list about 17,000 distinct CDR3 sequences, and 60% to 75% of these were observed just once. 9.5% to 12% of the sample rests with the top ten. What the treatment or condition label conveys for this sample: approximately nine-day PBMC culture with coronavirus spike peptide pools or control peptides (ViraFEST assay).

These TCRs are of unknown antigen specificity. Material: CD4+ T cells from blood, cultured in vitro. The source is a human donor who had recovered from COVID-19.

This clonotype was seen more than once but under ten times. The chain uses TRBV20-1 and TRBJ1-2, with 11 nucleotides matching TRBD1. This CDR3 region has 13 residues. The ends lost 6 bases at V and 8 bases at J; junction bases unmatched: 8. Germline V gene data show CDR1 as DFQATT and CDR2 as SNEGSKA (reference sequence). The CDR3 region is CSAPGTGGGGYTF. The CDR3 DNA reads as TGCAGTGCCCCGGGGACAGGGGGAGGGGGCTACACCTTC.

This chain links TRBV7-6 with TRBJ2-1; D gene unclear. This CDR3 is built from 12 residues. With 8 bases removed from V and 9 bases from J, the gap between germline ends came to 14 bases. Per germline, CDR1 SGHVS and CDR2 FNYEAQ. The CDR3 loop is CASGPQRSEQFF. The CDR3 DNA is TGTGCCAGCGGCCCCCAGCGCAGTGAGCAGTTCTTC.

J is TRBJ2-5 and V is TRBV11-2; TRBD2 agrees at 8 bases. Germline V gene sequence: CDR1 SGHAT, CDR2 FQNNGV. Trimming cost V 5 bases and J 10 bases; bases outside gene matches: 24. The CDR3 spans 18 residues. Here the CDR3 reads CASSLPPWTSRGVGNQYF. In nucleotides, the CDR3 is TGTGCCAGCAGCCTACCTCCCTGGACTAGCCGAGGGGTTGGGAACCAGTACTTC. Combining the CDR3 with reference TRBV11-2 and TRBJ2-5 gives the whole variable domain EAGVAQSPRYKIIEKRQSVAFWCNPISGHATLYWYQQILGQGPKLLIQFQNNGVVDDSQLPKDRFSAERLKGVDSTLKIQPAKLEDSAVYLCASSLPPWTSRGVGNQYFGPGTRLLVL.

V and J are TRBV6-5 and TRBJ1-6; D not resolved. This CDR3 region has 12 residues. V dropped 2 bases and J dropped 14 bases, with 10 bases sitting between them. CDR1 and CDR2 from the germline V gene are MNHEY and SVGAGI. CDR3 protein: CASSYLGKALHF. CDR3 sequence (DNA): TGTGCCAGCAGTTACCTGGGGAAGGCCCTCCACTTT.

The chain couples TRBV6-2 or TRBV6-3 to TRBJ1-2; weak D call: TRBD1 (6 bases). CDR1 is MNHEY and CDR2 is SVGEGT in the germline V gene. The length of the CDR3 is 13 residues. Trimming stripped 8 bases from V and 1 base from J, with 11 bases between. CDR3 in amino acids: CASGGLFNYGYTF. DNA for the CDR3: TGTGCCAGCGGGGGCCTTTTTAACTATGGCTACACCTTC.

This clonotype appeared once. The chain joins TRBV20-1 to TRBJ2-7; D not certain. In germline, CDR1 is DFQATT, CDR2 SNEGSKA (reference sequence). Trimming took off 6 bases at V and 2 bases at J, with 17 bases between the two ends. The CDR3 runs to 14 residues. The CDR3 sequence: CSAHVARYPYEQYF. CDR3 DNA: TGCAGTGCGCACGTTGCGCGATACCCCTACGAGCAGTACTTC.

The CDR3 DNA follows: TGCGCCAGCAGCCAAGATGGGACAAGGGATTCACCCCTCCACTTT. Its protein product is CASSQDGTRDSPLHF. The V gene is TRBV4-3, the J gene TRBJ1-6; D possibly corresponds to TRBD1 (6 bases). V was trimmed by 0 bases and J by 8 bases, leaving 11 bases between them. There are 15 residues in the CDR3. Germline CDR1 reads LGHNA; CDR2 reads YSLEER.

The J gene is TRBJ1-1, the V gene TRBV19; TRBD1 is a possible D gene (6 bases). V lost 8 bases, J lost 0 bases, and 13 bases lay in between. The CDR3 covers 14 residues. Per germline, CDR1 LNHDA and CDR2 SQIVND (reference sequence). The CDR3 is CASAGGDMNTEAFF. For the CDR3, the DNA is TGTGCCAGTGCTGGGGGGGACATGAACACTGAAGCTTTCTTT.

There are a few counts of this clonotype. The chain couples TRBV4-1 to TRBJ1-2, with a weak D call TRBD1 (5 bases). Looked up from germline, CDR1 is MGHRA and CDR2 is YSYEKL. The CDR3 runs 14 residues. Trimming shortened V by 1 base and J by 4 bases, and 10 bases separated the two germline ends. DNA for the CDR3: TGCGCCAGCAGCCAAGTCCGGGGGTCCTATGGCTACACCTTC. Amino acid sequence: CASSQVRGSYGYTF.

As regards this clonotype: Relative to the germline gene, one junction end is altered; a read error may explain this. The J gene is TRBJ1-2, the V gene TRBV27, with D perhaps matching TRBD1 (5 bases). The germline gives CDR1 MNHEY, CDR2 SMNVEV (reference sequence). This CDR3 is 15 amino acids long. CDR3 coding DNA: TGTGCCAGCAGTTTGGCGCAGGGAGGGAACTATAGCTACACCTTC. Encoded protein: CASSLAQGGNYSYTF.